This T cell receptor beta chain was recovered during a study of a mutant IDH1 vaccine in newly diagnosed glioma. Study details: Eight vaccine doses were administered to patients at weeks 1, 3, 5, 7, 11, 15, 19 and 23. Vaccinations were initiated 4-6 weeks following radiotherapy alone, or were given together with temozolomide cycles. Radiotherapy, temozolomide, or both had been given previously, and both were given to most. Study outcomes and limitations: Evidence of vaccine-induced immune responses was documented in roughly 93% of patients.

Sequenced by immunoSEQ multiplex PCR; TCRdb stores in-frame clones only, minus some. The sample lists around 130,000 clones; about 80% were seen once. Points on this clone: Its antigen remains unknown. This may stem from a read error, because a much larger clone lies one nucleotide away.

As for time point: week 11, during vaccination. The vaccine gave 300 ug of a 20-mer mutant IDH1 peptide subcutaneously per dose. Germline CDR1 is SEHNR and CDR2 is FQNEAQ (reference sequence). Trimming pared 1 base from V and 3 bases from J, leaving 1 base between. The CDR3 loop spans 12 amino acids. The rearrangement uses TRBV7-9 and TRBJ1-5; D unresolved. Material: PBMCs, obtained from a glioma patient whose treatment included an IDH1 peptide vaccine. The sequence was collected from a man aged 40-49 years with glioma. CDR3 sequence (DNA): TGTGCCAGCAGCTTAGACAATCAGCCCCAGCATTTT. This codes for CASSLDNQPQHF.